These T cell receptor beta chains were read from a single sample in a study of TIL therapy for anti-PD-1-resistant metastatic lung cancer. TCRdb's table, derived via immunoSEQ multiplex PCR, lists solely in-frame clones and lacks some. The sample consists of some 10,000 clones, about 55% of them appearing once. The material was tumor tissue, obtained at baseline. Every receptor here comes from a person aged 25 to 79 with non-small cell lung cancer. Each CDR3 is given with its conserved first and last residue. The order of the fields is D gene, clone size, V gene, J gene, CDR3 DNA, CDR3 protein. The D gene is left open where the match is weak. The size of a clone is reported for some rows only, either as once, few or many, or as a class for expanded clones.

D: TRBD1; size: few; V: TRBV19; J: TRBJ1-2; DNA: TGTGCCAGTAGTACGGGACAGGGATATGGCTACACCTTC; CDR3: CASSTGQGYGYTF
D: NA; size: NA; V: TRBV10-3; J: TRBJ1-2; DNA: TGTGCCATCTCTCTCGGAGCGGCGGATCCCTACACCTTC; CDR3: CAISLGAADPYTF
D: NA; size: NA; V: TRBV4-1; J: TRBJ2-1; DNA: TGCGCCAGCAGCCAAGGGCACCGGAGCTACAATGAGCAGTTCTTC; CDR3: CASSQGHRSYNEQFF
D: TRBD1; size: NA; V: TRBV19; J: TRBJ2-2; DNA: TGTGCCAGTATTGGGGACAGGGGGTTTAGTAACACCGGGGAGCTGTTTTTT; CDR3: CASIGDRGFSNTGELFF
D: TRBD1; size: NA; V: TRBV19; J: TRBJ1-3; DNA: TGTGCCAGTAGTATACGAGTTCACAGGGGGCAGTTAGGAAACACCATATATTTT; CDR3: CASSIRVHRGQLGNTIYF
D: TRBD2; size: NA; V: TRBV4-1; J: TRBJ2-5; DNA: TGCGCCAGCAGCCAAGATCTCTGGGGAGCGGGAGAGGAGACCCAGTACTTC; CDR3: CASSQDLWGAGEETQYF
D: NA; size: NA; V: TRBV5-1; J: TRBJ2-7; DNA: TGCGCCAGCAGCTTGGTGGGCTCAACCTACGAGCAGTACTTC; CDR3: CASSLVGSTYEQYF
D: NA; size: NA; V: TRBV18; J: TRBJ2-1; DNA: TGTGCCAGCTCCCTGGACGGGGACAATGAGCAGTTCTTC; CDR3: CASSLDGDNEQFF
D: TRBD1; size: few; V: TRBV6-1; J: TRBJ1-5; DNA: TGTGCCAGCAGTGGCAGGGGGATCAGCAATCAGCCCCAGCATTTT; CDR3: CASSGRGISNQPQHF
D: NA; size: medium-sized; V: TRBV7-8; J: TRBJ1-1; DNA: TGTGCCAGCAGCTTAGATCTGAACACTGAAGCTTTCTTT; CDR3: CASSLDLNTEAFF
D: TRBD2; size: NA; V: TRBV2; J: TRBJ2-2; DNA: TGTGCCAGCAGACTAGCGGTCAGGGAGCTGTTTTTT; CDR3: CASRLAVRELFF
D: NA; size: NA; V: TRBV5-1; J: TRBJ1-1; DNA: TGCGCCAGCAGCTGGGAAGGGGCGGAAGGCACTGAAGCTTTCTTT; CDR3: CASSWEGAEGTEAFF
D: NA; size: NA; V: TRBV14; J: TRBJ2-7; DNA: TGTGCCAGCAGCCAAGGAGTCGGGAGAGGGTACGAGCAGTACTTC; CDR3: CASSQGVGRGYEQYF
D: NA; size: NA; V: TRBV6-6; J: TRBJ2-7; DNA: TGTGCCAGCAGTTACGACACTTCGTACGAGCAGTACTTC; CDR3: CASSYDTSYEQYF
D: TRBD1; size: NA; V: TRBV5-6; J: TRBJ1-1; DNA: TGTGCCAGCAGCTTGGACAGGGGGCGAACTGAAGCTTTCTTT; CDR3: CASSLDRGRTEAFF
D: NA; size: NA; V: TRBV11-1; J: TRBJ2-7; DNA: TGTGCCAGCAGCCGGGGACCGAACTACGAGCAGTACTTC; CDR3: CASSRGPNYEQYF
D: TRBD1; size: NA; V: TRBV7-9; J: TRBJ2-2; DNA: TGTGCCAGCAGTTTTGGACAGGGGTCCGGGGAGCTGTTTTTT; CDR3: CASSFGQGSGELFF
D: NA; size: few; V: TRBV6-1; J: TRBJ1-4; DNA: TGTGCCACCAGGCAGGGAGCTAATGAAAAACTGTTTTTT; CDR3: CATRQGANEKLFF
D: NA; size: NA; V: TRBV7-6; J: TRBJ2-7; DNA: TGTGCCAGCAGTAATTTAGGCTCGAATCCCACATATCACGAGCAGTACTTC; CDR3: CASSNLGSNPTYHEQYF
D: NA; size: NA; V: TRBV5-8; J: TRBJ1-6; DNA: TGTGCCAGCAGCTTCCGAGGAGATTCACCCCTCCACTTT; CDR3: CASSFRGDSPLHF
D: NA; size: NA; V: TRBV5-1; J: TRBJ1-3; DNA: TGCGCCAGCAGCGTGGCCGACCCAGGGGTTGGAAACACCATATATTTT; CDR3: CASSVADPGVGNTIYF
D: NA; size: NA; V: TRBV6-1; J: TRBJ2-2; DNA: TGTGCCAGCAGTGACCTGACGAACACCGGGGAGCTGTTTTTT; CDR3: CASSDLTNTGELFF
D: NA; size: NA; V: TRBV6-6; J: TRBJ1-4; DNA: TGTGCCAGCAGTGGGGGGGGAAGTGAAAAACTGTTTTTT; CDR3: CASSGGGSEKLFF
D: NA; size: NA; V: TRBV5-1; J: TRBJ2-1; DNA: TGCGCCAGCAGCTTCATCGGGGGAAGAAGGGATGAGCAGTTCTTC; CDR3: CASSFIGGRRDEQFF
D: NA; size: NA; V: TRBV28; J: TRBJ1-3; DNA: TGTGCCAGCAGTTCCGCCCGAGCGGTGACAGGATTCATCTCTGGAAACACCATATATTTT; CDR3: CASSSARAVTGFISGNTIYF
D: TRBD1; size: few; V: TRBV7-8; J: TRBJ1-5; DNA: TGTGCCAGCAGCTCTGGGGCGCGACAGGGGGATCAGCCCCAGCATTTT; CDR3: CASSSGARQGDQPQHF